This record looks at one T cell receptor beta chain sequence and its context. Its antigen is not known. The CDR3 is 22 amino acids. Germline V gene data show CDR1 as SGHAT and CDR2 as FQNNGV. The V and J ends lost 1 base and 7 bases respectively, with 35 bases between them. A second PCR of roughly 7 to 11 cycles used a sample-barcoded 5' primer and a J-beta primer mix. TCRdb reanalysed the 5' RACE reads using MiXCR and keeps one entry per CDR3 protein. The sample contains some 1,800,000 distinct CDR3 sequences, approximately 40% of which appear only once. Per sample, no less than 6 micrograms of total RNA were extracted. The data belong to a study of blood T cells in healthy people across ages. Overall study findings and caveats: Older age coincided with a roughly linear decline in TCR beta diversity per million T cells.

The receptor comes from a human donor in good health. The sample was blood. The V and J genes are TRBV11-2 and TRBJ2-1; the D gene could be TRBD1 or TRBD2 (5 bases each). CDR3 loop: CASSLGDHQPLNEFGRRNEQFF. For the CDR3, the DNA is TGTGCCAGCAGCTTAGGGGACCATCAACCCCTCAATGAGTTTGGGAGACGAAATGAGCAGTTCTTC.